The TCR beta chain under discussion was sequenced for a study of blood T cell repertoires in COVID-19. In the authors' workflow: Using reference gene primer amplification, nucleated cell counts were estimated. Sequencing used immunoSEQ multiplex PCR; TCRdb keeps in-frame clones, though not all of them. V and J calls and clone size are given by that table; D and trimming were obtained from the DNA. The data contain fewer than 250,000 clones, 87% of them singletons. Living in roughly 25 US areas, the participants were between roughly 18 and 95 years of age. This clonotype originated in a woman aged 25 to 39 with acute COVID-19. The sample consisted of PBMCs or T cells enriched from blood (not recorded which).

The CDR3 sequence: CASSGEGILSYTF. The CDR3, as DNA: TGTGCCAGCAGCGGAGAGGGAATTTTGAGCTACACCTTC. V is TRBV11-1 and J is TRBJ1-2, with D unresolved. Trimming took off 5 bases at V and 9 bases at J, with 16 bases between the two ends. The V gene's germline CDR1 is SGHAT and CDR2 FQDESV (reference sequence). CDR3 length: 13 amino acids.